A selection of T cell receptor beta chains follows, all from one sample in a study of shared clonotypes between healthy human individuals. Sequencing used immunoSEQ multiplex PCR; TCRdb keeps in-frame clones, though not all of them. Of around 510,000 clones listed, approximately 95% are singletons. The specimen was naive CD4+ T cells sorted from blood. These receptors originate from a woman aged 25 to 39 in good health. The CDR3 runs from the conserved cysteine through the conserved F or W. The D gene is left open where the match is weak. The size of a clone is reported for some rows only, either as once, few or many, or as a class for expanded clones.

>NA|TRBJ2-7|TRBD1|TRBV5-4
CASSLKGQAPYEQYF
TGTGCCAGCAGCTTGAAGGGACAGGCCCCCTACGAGCAGTACTTC
>once|TRBJ2-7|TRBD1|TRBV28
CASSPLKTGSRNEQYF
TGTGCCAGCAGTCCGCTCAAGACAGGGTCGAGGAACGAGCAGTACTTC
>NA|TRBJ1-5|NA|TRBV18
CASSSNGGYSNQPQHF
TGTGCCAGCTCATCAAATGGGGGGTATAGCAATCAGCCCCAGCATTTT
>NA|TRBJ1-1|NA|TRBV27
CASSLSAGVRNTEAFF
TGTGCCAGCAGTTTATCAGCAGGGGTGAGGAACACTGAAGCTTTCTTT
>NA|TRBJ1-1|NA|TRBV30
CAWSPGTSAFF
TGTGCCTGGAGTCCCGGGACATCGGCTTTCTTT
>NA|TRBJ2-7|NA|TRBV6-6
CASSWAGTSYEQYF
TGTGCCAGCAGTTGGGCCGGGACATCCTACGAGCAGTACTTC
>NA|TRBJ1-1|TRBD1|TRBV5-4
CASSLAGTGNTEAFF
TGTGCCAGCAGCTTGGCCGGGACAGGGAACACTGAAGCTTTCTTT
>NA|TRBJ2-7|TRBD2|TRBV4-2
CASSLGPRLAGGSVRYEQYF
TGTGCCAGCAGCCTCGGGCCCAGACTAGCGGGGGGATCAGTGCGTTACGAGCAGTACTTC
>NA|TRBJ2-7|NA|TRBV6-5
CASSYGPYEQYF
TGTGCCAGCAGTTACGGACCCTACGAGCAGTACTTC
>once|TRBJ2-5|NA|TRBV21-1
CASSKSETQYF
TGTGCCAGCAGCAAATCAGAGACCCAGTACTTC
>NA|TRBJ1-2|TRBD1|TRBV19
CASSRDRSHGYTF
TGTGCCAGTAGTCGGGACAGGAGCCATGGCTACACCTTC